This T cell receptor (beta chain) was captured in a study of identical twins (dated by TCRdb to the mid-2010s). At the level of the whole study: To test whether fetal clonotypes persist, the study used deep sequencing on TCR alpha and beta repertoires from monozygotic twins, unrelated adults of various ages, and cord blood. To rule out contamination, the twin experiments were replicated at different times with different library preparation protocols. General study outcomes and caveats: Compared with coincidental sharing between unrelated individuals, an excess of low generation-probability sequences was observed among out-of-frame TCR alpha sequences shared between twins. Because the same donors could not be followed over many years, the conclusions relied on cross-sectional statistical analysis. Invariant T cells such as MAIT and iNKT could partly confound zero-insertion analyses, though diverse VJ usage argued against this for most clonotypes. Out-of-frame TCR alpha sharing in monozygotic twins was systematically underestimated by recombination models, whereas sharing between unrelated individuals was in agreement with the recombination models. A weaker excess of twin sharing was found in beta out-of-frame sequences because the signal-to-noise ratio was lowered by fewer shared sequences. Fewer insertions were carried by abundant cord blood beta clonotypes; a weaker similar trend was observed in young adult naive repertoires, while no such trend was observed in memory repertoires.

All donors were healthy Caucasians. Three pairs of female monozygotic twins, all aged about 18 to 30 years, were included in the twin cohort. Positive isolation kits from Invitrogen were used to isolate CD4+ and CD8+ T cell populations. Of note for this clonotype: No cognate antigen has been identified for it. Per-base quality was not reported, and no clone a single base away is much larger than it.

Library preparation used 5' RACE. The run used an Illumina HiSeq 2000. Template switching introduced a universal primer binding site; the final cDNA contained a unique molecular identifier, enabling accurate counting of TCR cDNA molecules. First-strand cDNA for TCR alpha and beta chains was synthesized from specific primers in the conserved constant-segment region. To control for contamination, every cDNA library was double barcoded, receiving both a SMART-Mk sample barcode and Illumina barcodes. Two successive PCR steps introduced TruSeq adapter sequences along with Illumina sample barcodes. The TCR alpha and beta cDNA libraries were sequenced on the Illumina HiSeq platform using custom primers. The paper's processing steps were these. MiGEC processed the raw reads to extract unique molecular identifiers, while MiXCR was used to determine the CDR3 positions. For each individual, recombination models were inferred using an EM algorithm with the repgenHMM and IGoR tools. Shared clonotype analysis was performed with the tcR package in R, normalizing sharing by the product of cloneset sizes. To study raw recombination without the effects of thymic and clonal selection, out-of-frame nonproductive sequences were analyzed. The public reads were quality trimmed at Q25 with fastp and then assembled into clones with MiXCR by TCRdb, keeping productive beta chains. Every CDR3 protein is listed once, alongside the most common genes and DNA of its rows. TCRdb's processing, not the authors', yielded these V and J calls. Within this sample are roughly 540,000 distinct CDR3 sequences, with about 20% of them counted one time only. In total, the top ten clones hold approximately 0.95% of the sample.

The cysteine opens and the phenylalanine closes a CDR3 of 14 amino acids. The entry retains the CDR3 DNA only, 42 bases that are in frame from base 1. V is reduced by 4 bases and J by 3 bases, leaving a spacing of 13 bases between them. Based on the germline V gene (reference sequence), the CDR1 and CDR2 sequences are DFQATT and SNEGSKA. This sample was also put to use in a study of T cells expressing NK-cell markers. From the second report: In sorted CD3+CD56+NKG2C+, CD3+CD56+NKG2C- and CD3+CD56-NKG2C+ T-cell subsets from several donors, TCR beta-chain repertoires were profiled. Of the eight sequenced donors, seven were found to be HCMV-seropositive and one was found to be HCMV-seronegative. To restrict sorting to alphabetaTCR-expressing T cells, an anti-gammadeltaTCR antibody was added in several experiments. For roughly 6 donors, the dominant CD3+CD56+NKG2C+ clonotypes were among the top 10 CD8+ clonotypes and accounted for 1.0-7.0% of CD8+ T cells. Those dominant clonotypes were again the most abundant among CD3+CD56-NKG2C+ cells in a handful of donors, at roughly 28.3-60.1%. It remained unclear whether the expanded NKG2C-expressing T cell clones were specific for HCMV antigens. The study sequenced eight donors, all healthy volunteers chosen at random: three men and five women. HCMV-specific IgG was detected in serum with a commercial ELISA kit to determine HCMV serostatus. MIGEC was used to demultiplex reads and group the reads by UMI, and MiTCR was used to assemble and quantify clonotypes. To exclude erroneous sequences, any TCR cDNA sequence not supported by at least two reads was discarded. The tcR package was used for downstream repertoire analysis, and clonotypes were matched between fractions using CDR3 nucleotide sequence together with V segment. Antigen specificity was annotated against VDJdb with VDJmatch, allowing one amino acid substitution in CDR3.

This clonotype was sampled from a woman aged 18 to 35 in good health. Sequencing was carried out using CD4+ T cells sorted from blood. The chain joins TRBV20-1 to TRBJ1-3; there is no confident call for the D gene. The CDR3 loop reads CSAKVASVGNTIYF. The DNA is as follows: TGCAGTGCTAAAGTTGCGTCAGTTGGAAACACCATATATTTT.